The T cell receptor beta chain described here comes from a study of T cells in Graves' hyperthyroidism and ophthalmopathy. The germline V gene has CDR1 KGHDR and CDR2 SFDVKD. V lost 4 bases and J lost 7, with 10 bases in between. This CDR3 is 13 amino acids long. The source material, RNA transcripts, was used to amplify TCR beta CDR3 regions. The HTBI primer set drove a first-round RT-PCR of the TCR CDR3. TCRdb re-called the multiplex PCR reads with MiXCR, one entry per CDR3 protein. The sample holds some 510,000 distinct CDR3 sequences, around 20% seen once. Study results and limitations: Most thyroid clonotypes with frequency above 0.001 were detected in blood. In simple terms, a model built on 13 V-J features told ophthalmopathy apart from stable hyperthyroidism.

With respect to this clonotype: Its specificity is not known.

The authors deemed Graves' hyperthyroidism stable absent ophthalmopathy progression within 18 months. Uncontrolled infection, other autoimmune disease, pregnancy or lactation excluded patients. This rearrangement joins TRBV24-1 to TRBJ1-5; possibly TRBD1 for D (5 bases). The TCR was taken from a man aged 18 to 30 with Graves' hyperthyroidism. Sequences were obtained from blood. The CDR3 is CATSESGRQPQHF. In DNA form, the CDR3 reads TGTGCCACCAGTGAGTCAGGGAGGCAGCCCCAGCATTTT.